This passage covers 28 T cell receptor beta chains from one sample sequenced in a study of OX40 agonist ivuxolimab in advanced cancers. Data came from immunoSEQ multiplex PCR; TCRdb stores just in-frame clones and leaves some out. The sample records about 50,000 clones, around four fifths being singletons. The specimen was CD4+ or CD8+ T cells sorted from blood, collected in a trial of the OX40 agonist ivuxolimab. These receptors were taken from an adult with an advanced solid tumor such as melanoma, head and neck, liver or kidney cancer.

This clone was detected only a few times. The chain has TRBV7-9 and TRBJ2-1; 8 nucleotides match TRBD1. The length of the CDR3 is 14 residues. V lost 6 bases and J lost 5; bases outside the gene matches: 6. Germline V lookup: CDR1 SEHNR, CDR2 FQNEAQ (reference sequence). CDR3 nucleotide sequence: TGTGCCAGCAGTAGGGGACAGGTAAACAATGAGCAGTTCTTC. Its protein product is CASSRGQVNNEQFF.

The chain couples TRBV6-1 to TRBJ2-3; 8 bases fit TRBD1. The CDR3 sequence is 15 residues long. Germline CDR1 MNHNS, CDR2 SASEGT. V lost 8 bases, J lost 6 bases, and 13 bases stayed unmatched. The CDR3, as DNA: TGTGCCAGCGCAGTGAGGCAGGGGGCGCCTGATACGCAGTATTTT. Its protein product is CASAVRQGAPDTQYF.

This rearrangement joins TRBV7-2 to TRBJ2-7, with D possibly called TRBD1 or TRBD2 (5 bases each). This CDR3 spans 13 amino acids. Germline CDR1 reads SGHTA; CDR2 reads FQGNSA. The V and J ends lost 6 bases and 7 bases respectively, with 16 bases between them. CDR3 sequence: CASSRGRAREQYF. The CDR3 DNA is TGTGCCAGCAGTCGGGGCCGAGCTAGGGAGCAGTACTTC.

This sequence joins TRBV10-2 and TRBJ2-3; the match to TRBD2 covers 8 bases. In germline, CDR1 is WSHSY, CDR2 SAAADI. J was trimmed by 4 bases and V by 3 bases; bases with no gene match: 12. This CDR3 is built from 17 residues. The CDR3 loop is CASSDTSGGGLPDTQYF. The CDR3 DNA follows: TGCGCCAGCAGTGATACTAGCGGTGGGGGCCTCCCAGATACGCAGTATTTT.

This chain connects TRBV4-3 to TRBJ1-6; TRBD1 agrees at 7 bases. J was trimmed by 0 bases and V by 5 bases; bases with no gene match: 10. The CDR3 loop spans 18 amino acids. The germline gives CDR1 LGHNA, CDR2 YSLEER. The CDR3 sequence is CASSAHRGTGSYNSPLHF. The CDR3 region has the DNA TGCGCCAGCAGCGCTCACAGGGGCACAGGCTCCTATAATTCACCCCTCCACTTT.

This clone has just a few counts. The V and J genes are TRBV7-8 and TRBJ2-1, with 10 positions matching TRBD2. The trim removed 5 bases at V and 7 bases at J, leaving 11 bases unmatched. The V gene's germline CDR1 is SGHVS and CDR2 FQNEAQ. The CDR3 spans 16 residues. CDR3 DNA sequence: TGTGCCAGCAGCCGCCTTGGGAGCGGGGGGGCGAATGAGCAGTTCTTC. Its translation is CASSRLGSGGANEQFF.

The chain joins TRBV9 to TRBJ2-3; 15 bases fit TRBD2. V trimming: 5 bases; J trimming: 2 bases; junction bases outside the gene matches: 6. Germline lookup yields CDR1 SGDLS and CDR2 YYNGEE. There are 17 residues in the CDR3. The CDR3 is CASSLGTSGRHTDTQYF. In DNA, the CDR3 is TGTGCCAGCAGTTTGGGGACTAGCGGGAGGCACACAGATACGCAGTATTTT.

V and J are TRBV6-4 and TRBJ2-3; no definite D call. V lost 2 bases and J lost 4, with 1 base in between. Germline CDR1 MRHNA, CDR2 SNTAGT. The CDR3 consists of 11 residues. The CDR3 loop is CASSDADTQYF. CDR3 bases: TGTGCCAGCAGTGACGCAGATACGCAGTATTTT.

The chain combines TRBV19 with TRBJ2-4; D unresolved. Germline V lookup: CDR1 LNHDA, CDR2 SQIVND (reference sequence). The V end lost 4 bases, the J end lost 3 bases, and 7 bases lay between the germline ends. There are 13 residues in the CDR3. CDR3 nucleotide sequence: TGTGCCAGTAGTAGCTGGGACAAAAACATTCAGTACTTC. The encoded protein is CASSSWDKNIQYF.

The chain links TRBV11-2 to TRBJ2-1, with 7 nucleotides matching TRBD2. The germline gives CDR1 SGHAT, CDR2 FQNNGV. Trimming at V came to 1 base and at J to 10 bases, leaving 10 bases not matched to a gene. This CDR3 is 15 amino acids long. The CDR3 spells CASSLGGLPWHEQFF. In DNA, the CDR3 is TGTGCCAGCAGCTTAGGGGGACTACCATGGCACGAGCAGTTCTTC.

This clone has a single count. This chain uses TRBV14 with TRBJ1-1, with a possible D match to TRBD1 (5 bases). The CDR3 extends over 12 amino acids. Germline V gives CDR1 SGHDN, CDR2 FVKESK. V lost 1 base, J lost 7 bases, and 7 bases lay in between. This chain's CDR3 is CASSQGGGEAFF. In DNA form, the CDR3 reads TGTGCCAGCAGCCAAGGCGGGGGTGAAGCTTTCTTT.

The chain's CDR3 is CASKEYYEQYF. CDR3 DNA sequence: TGTGCCAGCAAAGAATACTACGAGCAGTACTTC. V gene TRBV2 combines with J gene TRBJ2-7; no definite D call. Looked up from germline, CDR1 is SNHLY and CDR2 is FYNNEI. The CDR3 covers 11 residues. V lost 7 bases and J 3 bases, leaving 7 bases between the germline ends.

This chain joins TRBV7-2 and TRBJ1-1, with a possible D match to TRBD1 (5 bases). Germline V lookup: CDR1 SGHTA, CDR2 FQGNSA. The CDR3 spans 15 residues. V was clipped by 4 bases and J by 1 base, with 13 bases between them. The CDR3 here is CASSSTGSSNTEAFF. CDR3 sequence (DNA): TGTGCCAGCAGCTCAACAGGTTCATCGAACACTGAAGCTTTCTTT. The entire variable domain, with the rest obtained from reference TRBV7-2 and TRBJ1-1, is as follows: GAGVSQSPSNKVTEKGKDVELRCDPISGHTALYWYRQSLGQGLEFLIYFQGNSAPDKSGLPSDRFSAERTGGSVSTLTIQRTQQEDSAVYLCASSSTGSSNTEAFFGQGTRLTVV.

This clone was observed a handful of times. This rearrangement joins TRBV2 to TRBJ2-2, with 9 positions matching TRBD1. The V segment lost 4 bases and the J segment 6 bases; nucleotides outside the gene matches: 0. The germline gives CDR1 SNHLY, CDR2 FYNNEI. The CDR3 has 13 amino acids. CDR3 bases: TGTGCCAGCAGTGGGACAGGGGCCGGGGAGCTGTTTTTT. Translated: CASSGTGAGELFF.

The chain is built from TRBV30 and TRBJ1-4; 9 positions agree with TRBD1. This CDR3 has 17 amino acids. Germline loops: CDR1 GTSNPN, CDR2 SVGIG (reference sequence). V shed 0 bases and J 0 bases; nucleotides not matched to a gene: 5. The CDR3 protein is CAWSVGTGPSTNEKLFF. CDR3 in DNA: TGTGCCTGGAGTGTCGGGACAGGGCCATCAACTAATGAAAAACTGTTTTTT.

The rearrangement joins TRBV29-1 to TRBJ2-3; D is perhaps TRBD2 (5 bases). The germline V gene encodes CDR1 SQVTM and CDR2 ANQGSEA. The CDR3 has 13 residues. V shed 3 bases and J shed 0 bases, with 7 bases lying between them. This CDR3 reads CSVDERSTDTQYF. For the CDR3, the DNA is TGCAGCGTTGACGAGCGGAGCACAGATACGCAGTATTTT.

This clone has a handful of counts. The chain is built from TRBV10-3 and TRBJ2-5, with D uncertain. Germline CDR1 is ENHRY and CDR2 is SYGVKD. The CDR3 has 12 amino acids. V was clipped by 3 bases and J by 4 bases, with 6 bases between them. The DNA of the CDR3 is TGTGCCATCAGTGATGTCGGAGAGACCCAGTACTTC. Translated, it gives CAISDVGETQYF.

This chain joins TRBV5-4 and TRBJ2-3; no reliable D call. This CDR3 is built from 14 residues. The ends were cut back, 0 bases at V and 0 bases at J, with 5 bases in the middle. CDR1 is SGHNT and CDR2 is YYREEE in the germline V gene (reference sequence). CDR3 amino acids: CASSLVVSTDTQYF. The CDR3 DNA is TGTGCCAGCAGCTTGGTGGTGAGCACAGATACGCAGTATTTT. Full variable domain (remainder filled in from reference TRBV5-4 and TRBJ2-3): ETGVTQSPTHLIKTRGQQVTLRCSSQSGHNTVSWYQQALGQGPQFIFQYYREEENGRGNFPPRFSGLQFPNYSSELNVNALELDDSALYLCASSLVVSTDTQYFGPGTRLTVL.

The rearrangement uses TRBV21-1 and TRBJ1-1. TRBV21-1 is assigned pseudogene status. This CDR3 is 11 amino acids long. CDR3 sequence (DNA): TGTGCCAGCCTGATGAACACTGAAGCTTTCTTT. This sequence encodes CASLMNTEAFF.

The chain joins TRBV7-9 to TRBJ1-1, with D perhaps matching TRBD1 (5 bases). The germline gives CDR1 SEHNR, CDR2 FQNEAQ (reference sequence). This CDR3 region has 14 residues. Deletions cut 0 bases from V and 1 base from J, with 6 bases between. The CDR3 DNA is TGTGCCAGCAGCTTAGCAGGGGCGAACACTGAAGCTTTCTTT. This encodes CASSLAGANTEAFF.

The rearrangement joins TRBV19 to TRBJ2-3, with 10 bases aligning to TRBD1. Germline loops: CDR1 LNHDA, CDR2 SQIVND (reference sequence). The V segment lost 5 bases and the J segment 6 bases; nucleotides outside the gene matches: 8. The CDR3 length is 15 residues. CDR3 sequence reads: CASSRAGTGDDTQYF. CDR3 sequence (DNA): TGTGCCAGTAGTCGGGCCGGGACAGGGGACGATACGCAGTATTTT.

The V and J genes are TRBV4-3 and TRBJ2-4; tentatively, D is TRBD1 or TRBD2 (5 bases each). The ends were cut back, 1 base at V and 10 bases at J, with 11 bases in the middle. The CDR3 contains 13 residues. Germline CDR1 reads LGHNA; CDR2 reads YSLEER. In DNA form, the CDR3 reads TGCGCCAGCAGCCAAGGTGTTGGGGGAATTCAGTACTTC. Amino acid sequence: CASSQGVGGIQYF.

The table lists this clone with a few counts. The chain carries TRBV7-2 and TRBJ1-6; D gene ambiguous. The CDR3 is 11 amino acids. Trimming pared 6 bases from V and 10 bases from J, leaving 7 bases between. Germline-derived CDR1 and CDR2 are SGHTA and FQGNSA. The CDR3 nucleotides read TGTGCCAGCAGGTTGGGGTCACCCCTCCACTTT. This sequence encodes CASRLGSPLHF.

Written as DNA, the CDR3 is TGTGCCAGCAGCTTGCCCCCAAGGAGCTCCTACAATGAGCAGTTCTTC. Its translation: CASSLPPRSSYNEQFF. This rearrangement joins TRBV5-4 to TRBJ2-1; D is unresolved. V was cut by 1 base and J by 0 bases, with 11 bases left in between. The CDR3 contains 16 residues. CDR1 is SGHNT, CDR2 YYREEE, per germline (reference sequence).

The V gene is TRBV5-4, the J gene TRBJ2-7; tentatively, D is TRBD1 (9 bases). Germline CDR1 is SGHNT and CDR2 is YYREEE (reference sequence). The CDR3 length is 16 residues. The germline V and J ends were trimmed by 4 bases and 2 bases, with 19 bases remaining between them. The CDR3 region has the DNA TGTGCCAGCAGCCGGGGGGGGACAGGGATAACCTACGAGCAGTACTTC. It translates to CASSRGGTGITYEQYF.

The chain employs TRBV19 and TRBJ1-2; the D is unclear. The CDR3 is made up of 12 amino acids. V lost 9 bases and J lost 4, with 12 bases in between. Germline V gene data show CDR1 as LNHDA and CDR2 as SQIVND (reference sequence). The CDR3 reads CASSDLSYGYTF. CDR3 coding DNA: TGTGCCAGCTCGGACCTAAGCTATGGCTACACCTTC.

This chain uses TRBV14 with TRBJ2-1; 10 nucleotides line up with TRBD2. Germline lookup yields CDR1 SGHDN and CDR2 FVKESK. J gave up 6 bases and V 3 bases, and 5 bases lay outside the gene matches. The CDR3 is made up of 15 amino acids. CDR3: CASSQQAGGSNEQFF. The CDR3 DNA follows: TGTGCCAGCAGCCAGCAAGCGGGAGGGTCCAATGAGCAGTTCTTC.

The sample holds a few counts of this clone. This chain connects TRBV6-5 to TRBJ1-4; D is unclear. V was trimmed by 5 bases and J by 11 bases, leaving 15 bases between them. CDR1 and CDR2 from the germline V gene are MNHEY and SVGAGI. The CDR3 extends over 13 amino acids. The CDR3 is CASSRDEGGKLFF. The CDR3 DNA sequence: TGTGCCAGCAGTAGAGACGAAGGCGGGAAACTGTTTTTT.